This T cell receptor beta chain was obtained from a study of identical twins. Study-wide findings and caveats: For monozygotic twins, models underestimated out-of-frame TCR alpha sharing. Instead of following the same donors, the conclusions were based on cross-sectional statistical analysis.

A template switching step contributed a universal primer site, while unique molecular identifiers were present in the cDNA. TCRdb ran MiXCR on the 5' RACE reads and lists one entry per CDR3 protein. The data hold fewer than 250,000 distinct CDR3 sequences, with 7% to 8.5% observed a single time. CDR3 length equals 13 residues. The ends were cut back, 6 bases at V and 6 bases at J, with 11 bases in the middle. Per germline, CDR1 SGHAT and CDR2 FQNNGV. Concerning this clonotype itself: As yet, its antigen is unknown.

These same records also appear under a second study, on yellow fever vaccine responses in identical twins. That source reports: Reportedly, the response of twins' T cells to the vaccine seemed partly convergent, partly personalized.

The rearrangement uses TRBV11-2 and TRBJ2-2; D remains unclear. The sample comprised CD8+ T cells sorted from blood. The source is a woman aged 18-29 years in good health. The CDR3 nucleotides read TGTGCCAGCAGTCCTGACCTGGCCGGGGAGCTGTTTTTT. Translated: CASSPDLAGELFF.